This T cell receptor (beta chain) was recovered during a study of cytomegalovirus exposure and HLA in healthy donors. About the research overall: 81% of 350 to 400 genotyped donors fell in the Caucasian-associated ancestry cluster.

This clone has only one observation. Trimming removed 0 bases from V and 3 bases from J; junction bases left unmatched: 20. Germline lookup yields CDR1 LGHNA and CDR2 YSLEER. CDR3 length: 20 residues. The study ran its PCR with 60 Vbeta and 13 Jbeta primers. Here immunoSEQ multiplex PCR was the method, and the copy in TCRdb shows in-frame clones only, minus some. This sample has fewer than 200,000 clones, with roughly 75% found just once. This chain uses TRBV4-3 with TRBJ2-7; 7 bases map to TRBD1. The TCR was taken from a man between 18 and 29 years old in good health and CMV-seronegative. Source material: PBMCs. The CDR3 DNA sequence: TGCGCCAGCAGCCAAGAAATCCACAGGGGTCCAGAAAGCATGAACTACGAGCAGTACTTC. Amino acid sequence: CASSQEIHRGPESMNYEQYF.